Sequencing of this TCR beta chain was carried out in a study of graft-versus-host responses after intestinal transplantation. Study-level points and caveats: Early after transplant, HvG declines were associated with peak levels of circulating GvH clones. The recipient marrow held GvH clones, and some of them showed up first in ileum or blood. Allografts of patients with graft-donor T cell macrochimerism showed high graft-versus-host to host-versus-graft clone ratios.

The repertoire was sequenced with immunoSEQ multiplex PCR; TCRdb's copy has only in-frame clones and lacks some. This table has over 60,000 clones, under 90% appearing once. Researchers processed graft tissue to release intraepithelial and lamina propria lymphocytes. In regard to this clone: Its antigen remains unidentified.

The sequences come from ileum tissue, collected around 350 days after transplant. This clonotype was sampled from a human patient who received an intestinal transplant, so some T cells may come from the graft donor.

The CDR3 loop reads CASSQDRVVGYGYTF. CDR3 bases: TGCGCCAGCAGCCAAGACAGGGTAGTCGGCTATGGCTACACCTTC. The V gene is TRBV4-1, the J gene TRBJ1-2, with D tentatively TRBD1 (5 bases). CDR3 length: 15 amino acids. Looked up from germline, CDR1 is MGHRA and CDR2 is YSYEKL. Deletions cut 0 bases from V and 4 bases from J, with 12 bases between.